This T cell receptor (beta chain) was recovered during a study of shared clonotypes between healthy human individuals. Study-wide background: Three plates each covered CD4 naive and memory; CD8 naive two, CD8 memory one. General study points: Only blood underwent sampling, and tissue repertoires likely differ.

For this clone: The antigen is not known.

Donors were healthy HIV-negative adults without recently reported acute infections or vaccinations. Researchers ran the assay at a deep level. Sequenced by immunoSEQ multiplex PCR; TCRdb stores in-frame clones only, minus some. The table lists roughly 700,000 clones, over 65% of them singletons, with approximately 1.8% in the top ten. The source material was memory CD4+ T cells sorted from blood. Subset noted: CD45RA-negative fraction. The TCR comes from a woman in her twenties or thirties in good health.

The CDR3 protein is CASQPLRQNTEAFF. CDR3 nucleotides: TGTGCCAGCCAGCCCCTTCGACAGAACACTGAAGCTTTCTTT. The chain employs TRBV27 and TRBJ1-1; D not certain. Germline CDR1 is MNHEY and CDR2 is SMNVEV (reference sequence). The germline V and J ends were trimmed by 8 bases and 1 base, with 14 bases remaining between them. CDR3 length: 14 amino acids.